This paragraph covers one T cell receptor (beta chain) sequence. The target antigen is unknown. The data are from a study of identical twins. Using its own MiXCR run on the 5' RACE reads, TCRdb lists one record per CDR3 protein. The table has 450,000 or so distinct CDR3 sequences, approximately 15% seen once; the top ten hold roughly 0.5%. Regarding the study as a whole: Whereas memory repertoires showed no such difference, abundant cord blood beta clonotypes carried fewer insertions. The presence of invariant MAIT and iNKT cells could partly confound analyses of zero-insertion sequences. There was more out-of-frame TCR alpha sharing in monozygotic twins than models estimated.

The V end lost 5 bases, the J end lost 2 bases, and 12 bases lay between the germline ends. This CDR3 spans 14 amino acids. Germline values: CDR1 PRHDT, CDR2 FYEKMQ (reference sequence). The same sample was also studied in work on yellow fever vaccine responses in identical twins. That investigation notes: Vaccine T cell responses of twins reportedly seemed partly convergent and partly personalized.

This sequence joins TRBV13 and TRBJ1-2; D ambiguous. Sequenced sample: CD4+ T cells sorted from blood. This sequence was found in a young woman in good health. The CDR3 here is CASSITRRNYGYTF. The CDR3 nucleotides are TGTGCCAGCAGCATAACACGGAGGAACTATGGCTACACCTTC.